This TCR beta chain was profiled in a study of blood T cell repertoires in COVID-19. The overall study: Specimens from acute and convalescent COVID-19 originated in the United States, Italy and Spain.

Original handling: Reference gene primer amplification gave estimated nucleated cell counts. The assay was immunoSEQ multiplex PCR, and TCRdb's table has in-frame clones only and misses some. The V and J calls and clone size were taken over from that table, and D and trimming were inferred from the DNA. Of under 350,000 clones listed, less than 90% were seen once; the top ten hold 4.6%. After removal of 5 bases from V and 4 bases from J, the junction contained 8 bases not matched to a gene. The CDR3 length is 15 residues. Germline V CDR1 and CDR2: MNHNY, SVGAGI (reference sequence). This receptor was taken from a man aged 60-69 years who had recovered from COVID-19. The chain carries TRBV6-6 and TRBJ1-3; 7 bases map to TRBD1. The sample comprised peripheral blood. This CDR3 reads CASSARQGWGNTIYF. The CDR3 DNA is TGTGCCAGCAGTGCCCGACAGGGATGGGGAAACACCATATATTTT.